Presented here are 32 T cell receptor beta chains from one specimen sequenced in a study of blood T cell repertoires in COVID-19. TCRdb's table, derived via immunoSEQ multiplex PCR, lists solely in-frame clones and lacks some. The sample lists around 130,000 clones, 65% to 90% occurring once. Sequenced sample: PBMCs or T cells enriched from blood (not recorded which). These receptor sequences come from a woman in her forties or fifties who had recovered from COVID-19.

The J gene is TRBJ2-7, the V gene TRBV5-5; a possible D gene is TRBD2 (5 bases). This CDR3 has 17 residues. The germline V gene encodes CDR1 SGHKS and CDR2 YYEKEE (reference sequence). V dropped 1 base and J dropped 3 bases, with 20 bases sitting between them. CDR3 region: CASSLNTARSGYYEQYF. The CDR3 coding sequence is TGTGCCAGCAGCTTGAACACGGCCCGATCGGGATACTACGAGCAGTACTTC.

J is TRBJ2-2 and V is TRBV19; D gene unclear. Trimming left V 3 bases short and J 5 bases short, with 13 bases between. The CDR3 is 15 residues long. CDR1 and CDR2 (germline): LNHDA, SQIVND (reference sequence). CDR3 region: CASSIGQLRTGELFF. The CDR3 DNA reads as TGTGCCAGTAGTATTGGGCAGCTTAGGACCGGGGAGCTGTTTTTT. The variable domain in full, completed from reference TRBV19 and TRBJ2-2, reads DGGITQSPKYLFRKEGQNVTLSCEQNLNHDAMYWYRQDPGQGLRLIYYSQIVNDFQKGDIAEGYSVSREKKESFPLTVTSAQKNPTAFYLCASSIGQLRTGELFFGEGSRLTVL.

J is TRBJ2-2 and V is TRBV9, with 7 nucleotides matching TRBD1. V lost 3 bases and J lost 7; bases outside the gene matches: 6. CDR3 size: 14 residues. CDR1 is SGDLS and CDR2 is YYNGEE in the germline V gene. The CDR3 here is CASSAGTAVGELFF. The DNA for the CDR3 is TGTGCCAGCAGCGCCGGGACAGCGGTCGGGGAGCTGTTTTTT.

The chain employs TRBV6-5 and TRBJ1-6; weak D call: TRBD1 (5 bases). This CDR3 spans 14 amino acids. Germline CDR1 is MNHEY and CDR2 is SVGAGI. The V gene lost 2 bases and the J gene lost 6 bases, with 8 bases spanning the gap. In nucleotides, the CDR3 is TGTGCCAGCAGTTACCAGGGTCCTAATTCACCCCTCCACTTT. Its translation is CASSYQGPNSPLHF.

This clone occurred once. The chain employs TRBV11-2 and TRBJ1-1, with D perhaps matching TRBD1 (6 bases). There are 16 residues in the CDR3. The germline V gene has CDR1 SGHAT and CDR2 FQNNGV. V lost 3 bases and J 4 bases, leaving 18 bases between the germline ends. In DNA, the CDR3 is TGTGCCAGCAGCTTTGGAACAGGGCCCCGGGGCACTGAAGCTTTCTTT. This translates into CASSFGTGPRGTEAFF.

V gene TRBV9 combines with J gene TRBJ2-2; D is possibly TRBD1 (5 bases). This CDR3 comprises 12 residues. V lost 6 bases, J lost 6 bases, and 9 bases lay in between. The germline V gene has CDR1 SGDLS and CDR2 YYNGEE. CDR3 nucleotide sequence: TGTGCCAGCAATGCAGGGCCCGGGGAGCTGTTTTTT. Encoded protein: CASNAGPGELFF.

Written as DNA, the CDR3 is TGCAGCGTTGCCCTCTTGAACACTGAAGCTTTCTTT. Encoded protein: CSVALLNTEAFF. The chain couples TRBV29-1 to TRBJ1-1, with D unresolved. Germline lookup yields CDR1 SQVTM and CDR2 ANQGSEA. V was trimmed by 4 bases and J by 0 bases, leaving 6 bases between them. The CDR3 is 12 amino acids.

This sequence joins TRBV5-8 and TRBJ1-4, with 7 nucleotides matching TRBD1. This CDR3 has 14 residues. V lost 3 bases and J lost 10; bases outside the gene matches: 9. Germline V gene sequence: CDR1 SGHTS, CDR2 YDEGEE. CDR3 residues: CASSYGQVGGKLFF. As DNA, the CDR3 is TGTGCCAGCAGCTACGGACAGGTTGGCGGAAAACTGTTTTTT.

The chain has TRBV19 and TRBJ1-6; D might be TRBD1 (5 bases). Deletions cut 5 bases from V and 5 bases from J, with 19 bases between. The CDR3 contains 17 residues. Germline V gene sequence: CDR1 LNHDA, CDR2 SQIVND (reference sequence). The CDR3 DNA reads TGTGCCAGTAGTCATAGGGGCCTCGGAGCTGATAATTCACCCCTCCACTTT. This encodes CASSHRGLGADNSPLHF.

For the CDR3, the DNA is TGTGCCAGTAGTATTTCGGTCCCCTCCTACGAGCAGTACTTC. It translates to CASSISVPSYEQYF. The chain joins TRBV19 to TRBJ2-7; no firm D call. Germline V gene data show CDR1 as LNHDA and CDR2 as SQIVND (reference sequence). CDR3 length: 14 amino acids. Between the trimmed V and J ends, which lost 3 bases and 0 bases, there was a span of 9 bases.

The CDR3 loop is CASSYAQGADTQYF. Here the CDR3 DNA reads TGTGCCAGCAGCTACGCTCAAGGGGCAGATACGCAGTATTTT. The chain couples TRBV7-2 to TRBJ2-3; TRBD1 might be the D (5 bases). The CDR3 sequence is 14 residues long. In germline, CDR1 is SGHTA, CDR2 FQGNSA. Between the trimmed V and J ends, which lost 4 bases and 4 bases, there was a span of 12 bases.

The chain employs TRBV6-2 or TRBV6-3 and TRBJ2-7, with 9 positions matching TRBD1. V shed 2 bases and J 9 bases; nucleotides not matched to a gene: 17. This CDR3 spans 17 amino acids. In germline, CDR1 is MNHEY, CDR2 SVGEGT. Here the CDR3 DNA reads TGTGCCAGCAGTTACCAAACGGACAGGGGATTAGGAACGTGGCAGTACTTC. Amino acids: CASSYQTDRGLGTWQYF.

Concerning this clone itself: The same CDR3 arises from other DNA sequences in this sample as well. CDR3 protein: CASSLGQGGDEQYF. The DNA for the CDR3 is TGCGCCAGCAGCTTGGGACAGGGAGGCGACGAGCAGTACTTC. The chain links TRBV5-1 to TRBJ2-7; D may be TRBD1 (7 bases). Per germline, CDR1 SGHRS and CDR2 YFSETQ. This CDR3 has 14 residues. Deletions cut 0 bases from V and 5 bases from J, with 12 bases between. The full variable domain, with the rest looked up from reference TRBV5-1 and TRBJ2-7, is KAGVTQTPRYLIKTRGQQVTLSCSPISGHRSVSWYQQTPGQGLQFLFEYFSETQRNKGNFPGRFSGRQFSNSRSEMNVSTLELGDSALYLCASSLGQGGDEQYFGPGTRLTVT.

The V call is TRBV6-5, the J call TRBJ2-7, with 8 bases that match TRBD1. This CDR3 comprises 15 residues. Trimming at V came to 2 bases and at J to 0 bases, leaving 3 bases not matched to a gene. Germline V gives CDR1 MNHEY, CDR2 SVGAGI. CDR3 nucleotides: TGTGCCAGCAGTTACGACAGGGGTAGCTCCTACGAGCAGTACTTC. This codes for CASSYDRGSSYEQYF.

The chain uses TRBV29-1 and TRBJ1-1, with D unclear. The CDR3 totals 12 residues. Germline values: CDR1 SQVTM, CDR2 ANQGSEA. With 4 bases removed from V and 6 bases from J, the gap between germline ends came to 12 bases. The CDR3 DNA is TGCAGCGTTGTAAAGAGCTCCGCTGAAGCTTTCTTT. Residues: CSVVKSSAEAFF.

This rearrangement joins TRBV7-9 to TRBJ2-7; a weak D match, TRBD2 (5 bases). Germline V CDR1 and CDR2: SEHNR, FQNEAQ (reference sequence). This CDR3 comprises 15 residues. The V and J ends lost 4 bases and 3 bases respectively, with 16 bases between them. CDR3 DNA sequence: TGTGCCAGCAGCTCCACCATTGGGGAGAACTACGAGCAGTACTTC. Encoded protein: CASSSTIGENYEQYF.

This sequence joins TRBV14 and TRBJ2-5; D call uncertain. Per the germline V gene, CDR1 is SGHDN and CDR2 is FVKESK. Trimming took 4 bases from V and 5 from J, leaving 11 bases between them. This CDR3 spans 13 amino acids. In DNA form, the CDR3 reads TGTGCCAGCAGCCCGATTCCCGAGGAGACCCAGTACTTC. Translating gives CASSPIPEETQYF.

The CDR3 DNA follows: TGTGCCAGCAGCCAAGGAGGTACAGGCTCGTATAGCAATCAGCCCCAGCATTTT. It codes for CASSQGGTGSYSNQPQHF. This chain joins TRBV3-1 (or the pseudogene TRBV3-2) and TRBJ1-5; weak D call: TRBD1 (5 bases). Trimming removed 1 base at V and 0 bases at J, with 16 bases between. The germline gives CDR1 LGHDT, CDR2 YNNKEL (reference sequence). The CDR3 consists of 18 residues.

J is TRBJ1-1 and V is TRBV9; 7 nucleotides align to TRBD1. J lost 5 bases, V lost 0 bases, and 7 bases had no gene match. The CDR3 spans 15 residues. The germline gives CDR1 SGDLS, CDR2 YYNGEE. The CDR3 region has the DNA TGTGCCAGCAGCGTAGAACTTCAGGGGGGTACTGAAGCTTTCTTT. Translated: CASSVELQGGTEAFF.

The CDR3 coding sequence is TGTGCCAGCAGTATACCGGGACAGGGCTTATACGAGCAGTACTTC. This translates into CASSIPGQGLYEQYF. The chain couples TRBV7-8 to TRBJ2-7; 9 bases are a match to TRBD1. Trimming cost V 6 bases and J 4 bases; bases outside gene matches: 10. This CDR3 spans 15 amino acids. Germline V gives CDR1 SGHVS, CDR2 FQNEAQ.

This chain links TRBV5-8 with TRBJ2-7; a weak D match, TRBD2 (6 bases). Between the trimmed V and J ends, which lost 4 bases and 0 bases, there was a span of 11 bases. Germline values: CDR1 SGHTS, CDR2 YDEGEE. There are 14 residues in the CDR3. The CDR3 spells CASSVRGSSYEQYF. In nucleotides, the CDR3 is TGTGCCAGCAGCGTGCGGGGAAGCTCCTACGAGCAGTACTTC.

A few counts support this clone. The gene calls are TRBV6-5 and TRBJ2-1; 10 nucleotides match TRBD2. CDR3 length: 16 residues. Germline loops: CDR1 MNHEY, CDR2 SVGAGI. V lost 3 bases, J lost 7 bases, and 9 bases stayed unmatched. CDR3 bases: TGTGCCAGCAGTTATAATTTAGCGGGGGGTCAAAATGAGCAGTTCTTC. Its translation: CASSYNLAGGQNEQFF.

The rearrangement links TRBV18 to TRBJ1-3; 9 bases line up with TRBD1. Germline V gives CDR1 KGHSH, CDR2 LQKENI. The CDR3 extends over 14 amino acids. After removal of 3 bases from V and 4 bases from J, the junction contained 1 base not matched to a gene. In nucleotides, the CDR3 is TGTGCCAGCTCACCCGGGACAGGGGGAAACACCATATATTTT. Its translation: CASSPGTGGNTIYF. The whole variable domain, filled in from reference TRBV18 and TRBJ1-3, reads NAGVMQNPRHLVRRRGQEARLRCSPMKGHSHVYWYRQLPEEGLKFMVYLQKENIIDESGMPKERFSAEFPKEGPSILRIQQVVRGDSAAYFCASSPGTGGNTIYFGEGSWLTVV.

The J gene is TRBJ1-2, the V gene TRBV5-5; D perhaps matches TRBD1 (5 bases). The CDR3 is made up of 14 amino acids. V lost 3 bases, J lost 4 bases, and 13 bases lay in between. The germline CDR1 and CDR2 sequences are SGHKS and YYEKEE (reference sequence). The CDR3 here is CASSSTWGSYGYTF. CDR3 DNA sequence: TGTGCCAGCAGCTCAACCTGGGGCAGCTATGGCTACACCTTC.

This clone was seen only a few times. J is TRBJ2-2 and V is TRBV12-3 or TRBV12-4; D is uncertain. This CDR3 is 13 amino acids long. The V end lost 1 base, the J end lost 7 bases, and 7 bases lay between the germline ends. This CDR3 is CASSLGLDGELFF. CDR3 nucleotides: TGTGCCAGCAGTTTAGGACTTGACGGGGAGCTGTTTTTT.

The chain joins TRBV19 to TRBJ2-7; TRBD1 is a possible D gene (5 bases). The CDR3 runs to 13 residues. Germline assignment: CDR1 LNHDA and CDR2 SQIVND (reference sequence). V dropped 6 bases and J dropped 1 base, with 10 bases sitting between them. The CDR3 region is CASRYRNSYEQYF. The CDR3, as DNA: TGTGCCAGTAGATACAGGAATTCCTACGAGCAGTACTTC.

The chain uses TRBV5-4 and TRBJ1-6; D not certain. CDR1 is SGHNT, CDR2 YYREEE, per germline (reference sequence). This CDR3 is built from 17 residues. V was clipped by 4 bases and J by 0 bases, with 14 bases between them. The CDR3 loop reads CASSQRPASSYNSPLHF. CDR3 in DNA: TGTGCCAGCAGCCAACGGCCAGCGAGCTCCTATAATTCACCCCTCCACTTT. Looking up the rest from reference TRBV5-4 and TRBJ1-6 gives the full variable domain: ETGVTQSPTHLIKTRGQQVTLRCSSQSGHNTVSWYQQALGQGPQFIFQYYREEENGRGNFPPRFSGLQFPNYSSELNVNALELDDSALYLCASSQRPASSYNSPLHFGNGTRLTVT.

The chain carries TRBV6-2 or TRBV6-3 and TRBJ2-7; D is possibly TRBD2 (5 bases). The V gene's germline CDR1 is MNHEY and CDR2 SVGEGT. CDR3 length equals 14 residues. V lost 2 bases and J 2 bases, leaving 10 bases between the germline ends. As DNA, the CDR3 is TGTGCCAGCAGTTACGTCGGGGAACCCTACGAGCAGTACTTC. Its protein is CASSYVGEPYEQYF.

This chain links TRBV30 with TRBJ1-1; D might be TRBD1 (5 bases). Germline CDR1 is GTSNPN and CDR2 is SVGIG (reference sequence). Trimming stripped 4 bases from V and 1 base from J, with 10 bases between. The CDR3 runs to 13 residues. For the CDR3, the DNA is TGTGCCTGGACAGGGTCTCGGAACACTGAAGCTTTCTTT. Translation: CAWTGSRNTEAFF.

The CDR3 region has the DNA TGTGCCAGCAGCCAAGATGGGTTGGCGGGCCGCACAGATACGCAGTATTTT. Protein: CASSQDGLAGRTDTQYF. The V call is TRBV3-1 (or the pseudogene TRBV3-2), the J call TRBJ2-3; TRBD2 is a possible D gene (5 bases). With 0 bases removed from V and 1 base from J, the gap between germline ends came to 14 bases. Germline-derived CDR1 and CDR2 are LGHDT and YNNKEL (reference sequence). The length of the CDR3 is 17 residues.

This rearrangement joins TRBV2 to TRBJ2-1; 7 bases are a match to TRBD1. The CDR3 has 14 amino acids. Per germline, CDR1 SNHLY and CDR2 FYNNEI. V shed 4 bases and J 10 bases; nucleotides not matched to a gene: 10. The CDR3 DNA sequence: TGTGCCAGCAGTGTAAGGGGGCTAGCCTTAGAGCAGTTCTTC. This sequence encodes CASSVRGLALEQFF.

The chain has TRBV7-9 and TRBJ2-1; 9 nucleotides align to TRBD1. Germline-derived CDR1 and CDR2 are SEHNR and FQNEAQ (reference sequence). Trimming removed 5 bases from V and 8 bases from J; junction bases left unmatched: 10. This CDR3 region has 15 residues. CDR3 loop: CASSDPDRGKHEQFF. DNA of the CDR3: TGTGCCAGCAGCGACCCGGACAGGGGTAAGCATGAGCAGTTCTTC.